The subject of this entry is one T cell receptor beta chain. In the authors' workflow: Amplification with reference gene primers provided the estimates of nucleated cell counts. Sequenced by immunoSEQ multiplex PCR; TCRdb stores in-frame clones only, minus some. The V and J calls and clone size were taken over from that table, and D and trimming were inferred from the DNA. The top ten hold approximately 11% of the sample, which has around 150,000 clones, around 73% seen once. This record belongs to a study of blood T cell repertoires in COVID-19. Study at large: There were acute and convalescent COVID-19 samples, and they came from the United States, Italy and Spain. The analysed material was cDNA or gDNA that came from T cells, B-cell-depleted T cells, or PBMCs.

V was clipped by 6 bases and J by 5 bases, with 11 bases between them. The CDR3 totals 12 residues. Germline V gives CDR1 LNHDA, CDR2 SQIVND (reference sequence). The TCR was taken from a man in his sixties who had recovered from COVID-19. The V call is TRBV19, the J call TRBJ2-7; D is possibly TRBD2 (5 bases). Sequencing was performed on peripheral blood. CDR3 loop: CASSDYLNEQYF. The CDR3 region has the DNA TGTGCCAGTAGCGACTACCTGAACGAGCAGTACTTC.